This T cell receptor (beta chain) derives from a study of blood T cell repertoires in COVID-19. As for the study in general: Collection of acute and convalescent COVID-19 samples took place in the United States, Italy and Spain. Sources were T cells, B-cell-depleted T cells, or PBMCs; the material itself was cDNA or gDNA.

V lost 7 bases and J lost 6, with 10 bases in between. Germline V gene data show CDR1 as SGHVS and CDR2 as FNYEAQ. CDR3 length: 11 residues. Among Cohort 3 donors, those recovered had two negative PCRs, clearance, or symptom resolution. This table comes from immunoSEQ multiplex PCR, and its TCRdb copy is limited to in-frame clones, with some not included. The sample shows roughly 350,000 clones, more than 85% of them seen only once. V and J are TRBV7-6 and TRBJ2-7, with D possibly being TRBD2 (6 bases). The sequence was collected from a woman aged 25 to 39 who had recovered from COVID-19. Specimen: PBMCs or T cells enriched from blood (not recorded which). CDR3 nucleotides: TGTGCCAGCACCTTGGGGGGCGAGCAGTACTTC. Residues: CASTLGGEQYF.